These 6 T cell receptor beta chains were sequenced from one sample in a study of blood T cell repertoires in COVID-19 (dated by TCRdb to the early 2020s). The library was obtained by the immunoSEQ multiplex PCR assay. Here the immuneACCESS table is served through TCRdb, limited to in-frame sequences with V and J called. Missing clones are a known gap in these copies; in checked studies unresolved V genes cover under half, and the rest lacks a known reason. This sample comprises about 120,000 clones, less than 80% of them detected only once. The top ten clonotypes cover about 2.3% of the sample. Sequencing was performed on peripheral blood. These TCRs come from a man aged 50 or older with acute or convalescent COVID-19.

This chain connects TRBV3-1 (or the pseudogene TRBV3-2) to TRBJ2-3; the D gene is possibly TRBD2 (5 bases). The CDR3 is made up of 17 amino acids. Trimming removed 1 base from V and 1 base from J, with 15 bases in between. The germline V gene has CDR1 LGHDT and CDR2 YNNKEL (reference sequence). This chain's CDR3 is CASSQAGGAVGTDTQYF. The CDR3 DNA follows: TGTGCCAGCAGCCAAGCGGGCGGAGCGGTAGGCACAGATACGCAGTATTTT.

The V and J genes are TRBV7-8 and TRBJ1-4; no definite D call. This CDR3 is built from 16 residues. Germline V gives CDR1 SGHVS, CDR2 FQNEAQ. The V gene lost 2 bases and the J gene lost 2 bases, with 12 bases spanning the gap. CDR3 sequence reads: CASSLRGGFTNEKLFF. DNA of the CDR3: TGTGCCAGCAGCTTACGTGGAGGGTTCACTAATGAAAAACTGTTTTTT.

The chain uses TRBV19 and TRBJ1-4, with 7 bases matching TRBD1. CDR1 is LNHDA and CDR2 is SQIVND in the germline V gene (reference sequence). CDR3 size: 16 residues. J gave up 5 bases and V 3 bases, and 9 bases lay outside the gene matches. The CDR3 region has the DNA TGTGCCAGTAGTATGGCGGGACAGCAGGGAAATGAAAAACTGTTTTTT. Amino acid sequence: CASSMAGQQGNEKLFF.

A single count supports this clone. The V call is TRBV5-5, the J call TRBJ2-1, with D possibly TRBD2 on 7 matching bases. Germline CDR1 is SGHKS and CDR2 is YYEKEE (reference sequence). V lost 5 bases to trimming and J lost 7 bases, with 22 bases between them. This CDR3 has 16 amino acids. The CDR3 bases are TGTGCCAGCAGTCGTGGGGCGGGGGCCCGACAAAATGAGCAGTTCTTC. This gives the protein CASSRGAGARQNEQFF.

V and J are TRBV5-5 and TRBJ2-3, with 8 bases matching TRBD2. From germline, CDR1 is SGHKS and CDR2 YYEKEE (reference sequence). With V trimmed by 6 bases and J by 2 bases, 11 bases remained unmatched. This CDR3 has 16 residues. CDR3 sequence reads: CASTSTSGRVTDTQYF. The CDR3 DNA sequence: TGTGCCAGCACCTCCACTAGCGGCCGGGTCACAGATACGCAGTATTTT. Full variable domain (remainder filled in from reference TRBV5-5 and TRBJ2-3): DAGVTQSPTHLIKTRGQQVTLRCSPISGHKSVSWYQQVLGQGPQFIFQYYEKEERGRGNFPDRFSARQFPNYSSELNVNALLLGDSALYLCASTSTSGRVTDTQYFGPGTRLTVL.

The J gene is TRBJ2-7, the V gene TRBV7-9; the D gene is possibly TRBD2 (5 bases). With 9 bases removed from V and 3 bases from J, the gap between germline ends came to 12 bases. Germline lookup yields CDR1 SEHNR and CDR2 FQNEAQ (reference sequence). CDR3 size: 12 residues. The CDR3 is CARNWRSYEQYF. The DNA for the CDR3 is TGTGCCAGGAACTGGAGGAGCTACGAGCAGTACTTC.